This passage covers 28 T cell receptor beta chains from one sample sequenced in a study of CD8 T cells in Susac syndrome. The RNA, roughly 0.45 to 1 ug, was put through reverse transcription using random hexamers. From the immunoSEQ multiplex PCR reads, TCRdb called clonotypes with MiXCR, one entry per CDR3 protein. The sample yields 400,000 to 550,000 distinct CDR3 sequences, 75% to 90% seen once. The sequenced sample was CD8+ T cells from PBMCs. These receptors came from a human donor with multiple sclerosis.

This clonotype appeared a single time. The gene calls are TRBV27 and TRBJ1-5, with 7 bases aligning to TRBD1. The CDR3 sequence is 16 residues long. Unmatched junction bases numbered 2, after V lost 0 bases and J lost 0 bases. Germline V gene data show CDR1 as MNHEY and CDR2 as SMNVEV (reference sequence). The CDR3 DNA is TGTGCCAGCAGTTTATCGGGACAGACTAGCAATCAGCCCCAGCATTTT. It specifies CASSLSGQTSNQPQHF.

The rearrangement joins TRBV7-2 to TRBJ2-6; TRBD1 matches 9 bases. Trimming took 5 bases from V and 0 from J; bases not matched to a gene: 8. This CDR3 has 18 amino acids. CDR1 SGHTA and CDR2 FQGNSA come from the germline V gene. CDR3 sequence (DNA): TGTGCCAGCAGCGGACAGGGGACCTGGGGCTCTGGGGCCAACGTCCTGACTTTC. Amino acids: CASSGQGTWGSGANVLTF.

This chain uses TRBV30 with TRBJ2-7; 10 bases fit TRBD1. From germline, CDR1 is GTSNPN and CDR2 SVGIG (reference sequence). Trimming cost V 2 bases and J 3 bases; bases outside gene matches: 7. CDR3 length: 15 amino acids. The CDR3: CAWSQPGQGNYEQYF. The CDR3 DNA sequence: TGTGCCTGGAGTCAACCGGGACAGGGGAACTACGAGCAGTACTTC.

The J gene is TRBJ2-7, the V gene TRBV6-1, with 9 bases lining up with TRBD1. CDR1 MNHNS and CDR2 SASEGT come from the germline V gene. The CDR3 is made up of 17 amino acids. V shed 7 bases, J shed 3 bases, and the junction held 16 bases outside the gene matches. The CDR3 protein is CASTSSEGTGPLYEQYF. As DNA, the CDR3 is TGTGCCAGCACCTCCAGTGAGGGGACAGGGCCTCTCTACGAGCAGTACTTC.

This clonotype was observed a few times. The J gene is TRBJ2-7, the V gene TRBV6-5, with 11 bases aligning to TRBD2. The CDR3 runs to 15 residues. Looked up from germline, CDR1 is MNHEY and CDR2 is SVGAGI. V lost 5 bases and J lost 8; bases outside the gene matches: 11. The CDR3 coding sequence is TGTGCCAGCAGTACCGGGACTAGCGGAAGAGAGAAGCAGTACTTC. Protein product: CASSTGTSGREKQYF.

The CDR3 reads CASSFGLANYEQYF. As DNA, the CDR3 is TGCGCCAGCAGCTTTGGACTGGCGAACTACGAGCAGTACTTC. The chain joins TRBV5-1 to TRBJ2-7, with D possibly TRBD2 on 5 matching bases. The CDR3 sequence is 14 residues long. Per the germline V gene, CDR1 is SGHRS and CDR2 is YFSETQ. V gave up 2 bases and J gave up 3 bases, with 12 bases separating them.

This clonotype was counted a single time. The chain combines TRBV6-5 with TRBJ1-6, with unresolved D. CDR1 is MNHEY and CDR2 is SVGAGI in the germline V gene. This CDR3 comprises 18 residues. Trimming stripped 4 bases from V and 0 bases from J, with 16 bases between. The CDR3, as DNA: TGTGCCAGCAGTTTAAAAACAGCTACGAGCTCCTATAATTCACCCCTCCACTTT. Encoded protein: CASSLKTATSSYNSPLHF.

This sequence joins TRBV2 and TRBJ2-2, with D maybe TRBD1 (6 bases). Trimming left V 3 bases short and J 3 bases short, with 11 bases between. The germline V gene has CDR1 SNHLY and CDR2 FYNNEI. The CDR3 totals 15 residues. The CDR3 loop is CASSEDRIYTGELFF. CDR3 DNA: TGTGCCAGCAGTGAGGACAGAATATACACCGGGGAGCTGTTTTTT.

This clonotype has a single count. The rearrangement uses TRBV24-1 and TRBJ1-1; D call uncertain. The CDR3 covers 14 residues. V lost 0 bases and J lost 3, with 7 bases in between. Germline V gene sequence: CDR1 KGHDR, CDR2 SFDVKD. CDR3 region: CATSDLPAYTEAFF. CDR3 bases: TGTGCCACCAGTGATTTGCCCGCCTACACTGAAGCTTTCTTT.

The chain uses TRBV19 and TRBJ2-2; D gene ambiguous. Germline V gene lookup returns CDR1 LNHDA and CDR2 SQIVND (reference sequence). V was pared by 3 bases and J by 4 bases, with 15 bases between. This CDR3 contains 16 residues. CDR3 in DNA: TGTGCCAGTAGTATTAGTCTAGACAAGGGCACCGGGGAGCTGTTTTTT. Translation: CASSISLDKGTGELFF.

The gene calls are TRBV7-9 and TRBJ2-7; TRBD1 aligns across 8 bases. Germline V gene sequence: CDR1 SEHNR, CDR2 FQNEAQ (reference sequence). V lost 4 bases to trimming and J lost 5 bases; unmatched junction nucleotides: 4. The CDR3 has 13 residues. The CDR3 region is CASSSGTGNEQYF. The CDR3 coding sequence is TGTGCCAGCAGCTCCGGGACAGGTAACGAGCAGTACTTC.

The chain is built from TRBV7-9 and TRBJ1-2; the D is unclear. The V gene lost 5 bases and the J gene lost 0 bases, with 13 bases spanning the gap. Per the germline V gene, CDR1 is SEHNR and CDR2 is FQNEAQ (reference sequence). The CDR3 totals 15 residues. The CDR3 protein is CASSDNSFSNYGYTF. The CDR3 DNA reads as TGTGCCAGCAGCGATAACAGCTTTTCTAACTATGGCTACACCTTC.

The CDR3 sequence: CASSLAGGGQAYEQYF. The CDR3 DNA reads TGTGCCAGCAGCTTAGCGGGGGGAGGGCAGGCCTACGAGCAGTACTTC. J is TRBJ2-7 and V is TRBV7-9; 7 bases align to TRBD2. The CDR3 sequence is 16 residues long. The J segment lost 2 bases and the V segment lost 0 bases, leaving 7 bases of the junction unmatched. Germline CDR1 is SEHNR and CDR2 is FQNEAQ (reference sequence).

The J gene is TRBJ1-1, the V gene TRBV6-5; D gene uncertain. Germline CDR1 MNHEY, CDR2 SVGAGI. Trimming cost V 2 bases and J 0 bases, with 7 bases left between them. The CDR3 length is 14 residues. This CDR3 is CASSYRLMNTEAFF. CDR3 nucleotide sequence: TGTGCCAGCAGTTACCGCTTAATGAACACTGAAGCTTTCTTT.

The sample holds one count of this clonotype. The rearrangement links TRBV14 to TRBJ1-4; D remains ambiguous. This CDR3 comprises 16 residues. The V gene's germline CDR1 is SGHDN and CDR2 FVKESK. The V gene lost 0 bases and the J gene lost 4 bases, with 12 bases spanning the gap. CDR3 sequence: CASSQDYSSYNEKLFF. In DNA, the CDR3 is TGTGCCAGCAGCCAAGATTACAGCAGTTATAATGAAAAACTGTTTTTT.

The J gene is TRBJ1-1, the V gene TRBV12-3 or TRBV12-4; 7 nucleotides align to TRBD1. The ends lost 6 bases at V and 4 bases at J; junction bases unmatched: 8. The CDR3 has 14 residues. This chain's CDR3 is CASSPAGGLTEAFF. CDR3 sequence (DNA): TGTGCCAGCAGCCCTGCAGGGGGTCTCACTGAAGCTTTCTTT.

The chain joins TRBV11-2 to TRBJ1-1; unclear D gene. V was shortened by 1 base and J by 2 bases, with 23 bases between the two germline ends. CDR3 length: 19 residues. The V gene's germline CDR1 is SGHAT and CDR2 FQNNGV. CDR3 region: CASSLGSLDGRSRNTEAFF. The CDR3 nucleotides are TGTGCCAGCAGCTTAGGTTCTCTGGACGGACGCTCGAGAAACACTGAAGCTTTCTTT.

The J gene is TRBJ2-1, the V gene TRBV6-5; D is unresolved. The CDR3 has 16 amino acids. Trimming took 0 bases from V and 6 from J, leaving 15 bases between them. Looked up from germline, CDR1 is MNHEY and CDR2 is SVGAGI. CDR3 sequence reads: CASSYSTAAGSNEQFF. CDR3 sequence (DNA): TGTGCCAGCAGTTACTCGACGGCAGCTGGGTCCAATGAGCAGTTCTTC.

The gene calls are TRBV2 and TRBJ2-2, with D possibly TRBD1 on 6 matching bases. In germline, CDR1 is SNHLY, CDR2 FYNNEI. The CDR3 runs to 15 residues. V was cut by 4 bases and J by 0 bases, with 9 bases left in between. The CDR3 sequence is CASSGQDTNTGELFF. The CDR3 DNA sequence: TGTGCCAGCAGTGGACAGGATACGAACACCGGGGAGCTGTTTTTT.

This chain uses TRBV3-1 with TRBJ2-5; 7 bases fit TRBD2. With V trimmed by 0 bases and J by 5 bases, 6 bases remained unmatched. Germline V gene lookup returns CDR1 LGHDT and CDR2 YNNKEL (reference sequence). The CDR3 contains 15 residues. The CDR3: CASSQDPSGAETQYF. In DNA, the CDR3 is TGTGCCAGCAGCCAAGACCCAAGCGGGGCCGAGACCCAGTACTTC.

The chain employs TRBV7-4 and TRBJ1-1; D may be TRBD1 (5 bases). CDR1 is SGHVT, CDR2 SQSDAQ, per germline. The CDR3 is 16 amino acids. V lost 1 base to trimming and J lost 3 bases, with 15 bases between them. CDR3 nucleotides: TGTGCCAGCAGCTTAGTATGGCAGGGATACGACACTGAAGCTTTCTTT. It codes for CASSLVWQGYDTEAFF.

The chain recombines TRBV6-6 with TRBJ2-7, with D possibly TRBD2 on 6 matching bases. CDR3 length: 12 residues. The germline gives CDR1 MNHNY, CDR2 SVGAGI (reference sequence). V was pared by 6 bases and J by 5 bases, with 11 bases between. CDR3 amino acids: CASSADYDEQYF. CDR3 in DNA: TGTGCCAGCAGCGCGGACTACGACGAGCAGTACTTC.

The chain has TRBV4-1 and TRBJ2-1, with TRBD2 identical over 8 bases. The junction had 7 bases not matched to a gene; V was cut back by 4 bases and J by 8 bases. The CDR3 is 14 residues long. The germline V gene has CDR1 MGHRA and CDR2 YSYEKL. Here the CDR3 reads CASSRTSGVYEQFF. Here the CDR3 DNA reads TGCGCCAGCAGCCGAACTAGCGGTGTCTATGAGCAGTTCTTC.

This chain connects TRBV27 to TRBJ2-7; no clear D. The CDR3 length is 13 residues. Germline V gene sequence: CDR1 MNHEY, CDR2 SMNVEV (reference sequence). The V and J ends lost 8 bases and 2 bases respectively, with 13 bases between them. The CDR3 nucleotides read TGTGCCAGCCGGAGTCTAGACGCCTACGAGCAGTACTTC. Amino acid sequence: CASRSLDAYEQYF.

This clonotype was recorded once. The J gene is TRBJ2-3, the V gene TRBV27; 8 nucleotides match TRBD1. The CDR3 contains 14 residues. Germline loops: CDR1 MNHEY, CDR2 SMNVEV (reference sequence). Trimming cost V 1 base and J 5 bases; bases outside gene matches: 2. This CDR3 is CASSLLDRVDTQYF. The CDR3 region has the DNA TGTGCCAGCAGTTTATTGGACAGGGTAGATACGCAGTATTTT.

This CDR3 reads CASSQGGRNLYEQYF. Written as DNA, the CDR3 is TGCGCCAGCAGCCAAGGCGGCAGAAACCTCTACGAGCAGTACTTC. The chain couples TRBV4-1 to TRBJ2-7; D is uncertain. The germline CDR1 and CDR2 sequences are MGHRA and YSYEKL. Between the trimmed V and J ends, which lost 1 base and 3 bases, there was a span of 13 bases. This CDR3 contains 15 residues.

This chain connects TRBV10-3 to TRBJ2-7; D is undetermined. Trimming removed 0 bases from V and 4 bases from J, with 7 bases in between. The CDR3 covers 13 residues. CDR1 is ENHRY, CDR2 SYGVKD, per germline. CDR3 DNA: TGTGCCATCAGTGAGTCAATAGGTTACGAGCAGTACTTC. It specifies CAISESIGYEQYF.

This clonotype showed up many times. The J gene is TRBJ2-3, the V gene TRBV11-2; the match to TRBD2 covers 10 bases. Germline CDR1 reads SGHAT; CDR2 reads FQNNGV. V lost 2 bases to trimming and J lost 5 bases; unmatched junction nucleotides: 1. The CDR3 extends over 14 amino acids. The CDR3 region has the DNA TGTGCCAGCAGCTTACCTAGCGGGGGAGATACGCAGTATTTT. This sequence encodes CASSLPSGGDTQYF.